Below are 21 T cell receptor beta chains sequenced from a single sample in a study of immune evolution from preneoplasia to lung adenocarcinoma. Repertoires were generated with immunoSEQ multiplex PCR, while TCRdb's copy carries only in-frame clones and drops some. The data contain thousands of clones, roughly 75% of them singletons. Material for sequencing was FFPE minimally invasive lung adenocarcinoma tissue. The origin of the receptors is a person between 60 and 79 years old with lung adenocarcinoma.

The chain couples TRBV7-6 to TRBJ1-1, with D unclear. The germline V and J ends were trimmed by 4 bases and 0 bases, with 6 bases remaining between them. There are 13 residues in the CDR3. Germline lookup yields CDR1 SGHVS and CDR2 FNYEAQ. DNA of the CDR3: TGTGCCAGCAGCTCCCGGTTGAACACTGAAGCTTTCTTT. This codes for CASSSRLNTEAFF.

This sequence joins TRBV30 and TRBJ1-1; no clear D. CDR1 and CDR2 from the germline V gene are GTSNPN and SVGIG (reference sequence). CDR3 size: 14 residues. Deletions cut 2 bases from V and 1 base from J, with 11 bases between. The CDR3 here is CAWSKAGWNTEAFF. CDR3 nucleotide sequence: TGTGCCTGGAGTAAGGCGGGGTGGAACACTGAAGCTTTCTTT.

The chain combines TRBV5-4 with TRBJ1-1; D perhaps matches TRBD1 (6 bases). The V end was cut by 3 bases, the J end by 1 base, with 13 bases between. This CDR3 is 15 amino acids long. Germline V lookup: CDR1 SGHNT, CDR2 YYREEE (reference sequence). The CDR3: CASSSDSYGNTEAFF. The CDR3 DNA sequence: TGTGCCAGCAGCTCGGACAGTTATGGGAACACTGAAGCTTTCTTT. The full variable domain, in which reference TRBV5-4 and TRBJ1-1 provide the parts outside the CDR3, is ETGVTQSPTHLIKTRGQQVTLRCSSQSGHNTVSWYQQALGQGPQFIFQYYREEENGRGNFPPRFSGLQFPNYSSELNVNALELDDSALYLCASSSDSYGNTEAFFGQGTRLTVV.

The chain couples TRBV7-3 to TRBJ2-3; D not certain. There are 13 residues in the CDR3. Germline CDR1 reads SGHTA; CDR2 reads FQGTGA. V lost 5 bases and J lost 1, with 7 bases in between. The CDR3 is CASSRARTDTQYF. As DNA, the CDR3 is TGTGCCAGCAGCCGAGCCCGCACAGATACGCAGTATTTT. The full variable domain, rest sourced from reference TRBV7-3 and TRBJ2-3, is GAGVSQTPSNKVTEKGKYVELRCDPISGHTALYWYRQSLGQGPEFLIYFQGTGAADDSGLPNDRFFAVRPEGSVSTLKIQRTERGDSAVYLCASSRARTDTQYFGPGTRLTVL.

The chain has TRBV6-5 and TRBJ2-3; weak D call: TRBD1 (5 bases). The CDR3 length is 12 residues. Trimming stripped 10 bases from V and 1 base from J, with 9 bases between. CDR1 is MNHEY and CDR2 is SVGAGI in the germline V gene. The CDR3 nucleotides read TGTGCCACCGAGACAGGCACAGATACGCAGTATTTT. This sequence encodes CATETGTDTQYF.

The V call is TRBV11-2, the J call TRBJ2-1, with 7 bases matching TRBD1. The CDR3 sequence is 15 residues long. Germline V gene lookup returns CDR1 SGHAT and CDR2 FQNNGV. V dropped 0 bases and J dropped 3; count of bases not matched to a gene: 2. The CDR3 DNA reads as TGTGCCAGCAGCTTAGAACAGGGGAACTACAATGAGCAGTTCTTC. Amino acid sequence: CASSLEQGNYNEQFF.

The J gene is TRBJ1-1, the V gene TRBV19, with 7 bases aligning to TRBD1. Unmatched junction bases numbered 15, after V lost 10 bases and J lost 1 base. Germline CDR1 LNHDA, CDR2 SQIVND (reference sequence). The CDR3 is 16 residues long. CDR3: CATLDRPFGRNTEAFF. CDR3 bases: TGTGCCACCCTGGACAGGCCCTTTGGTAGGAACACTGAAGCTTTCTTT.

V usage is TRBV7-6 and J usage is TRBJ2-7; D unresolved. The germline V gene encodes CDR1 SGHVS and CDR2 FNYEAQ. With 1 base removed from V and 7 bases from J, the gap between germline ends came to 11 bases. This CDR3 contains 13 residues. Here the CDR3 DNA reads TGTGCCAGCAGCTTAGAATGGGATGGGGAGCAGTACTTC. Its translation is CASSLEWDGEQYF.

This clone ranks as large. This chain uses TRBV2 with TRBJ2-1; 10 positions agree with TRBD2. CDR1 is SNHLY, CDR2 FYNNEI, per germline. With V trimmed by 6 bases and J by 8 bases, 10 bases remained unmatched. The CDR3 contains 15 residues. The CDR3 sequence is CASSRSSGSRYEQFF. The CDR3 nucleotides read TGTGCCAGCAGCCGGTCTAGCGGGAGTAGGTATGAGCAGTTCTTC.

This clone came up a few times. The J gene is TRBJ2-6, the V gene TRBV7-8, with 11 positions matching TRBD2. Germline CDR1 and CDR2: SGHVS and FQNEAQ. The CDR3 length is 18 residues. After removal of 5 bases from V and 4 bases from J, the junction contained 10 bases not matched to a gene. This chain's CDR3 is CASSKTSGVPSGANVLTF. The CDR3 nucleotides read TGTGCCAGCAGCAAGACTAGCGGGGTACCCTCGGGGGCCAACGTCCTGACTTTC.

V gene TRBV2 combines with J gene TRBJ2-1; perhaps TRBD1 as D (5 bases). V was pared by 4 bases and J by 6 bases, with 10 bases between. CDR3 length: 13 residues. In germline, CDR1 is SNHLY, CDR2 FYNNEI. CDR3 amino acids: CASSVRGFNEQFF. The CDR3 nucleotides read TGTGCCAGCAGTGTTAGGGGCTTCAATGAGCAGTTCTTC.

The rearrangement uses TRBV7-2 and TRBJ2-3; no definite D call. V was clipped by 6 bases and J by 6 bases, with 13 bases between them. The CDR3 spans 13 residues. Germline CDR1 and CDR2: SGHTA and FQGNSA. CDR3 sequence (DNA): TGTGCCAGCAGTGATAGCTCCTCCGATACGCAGTATTTT. It encodes CASSDSSSDTQYF.

The chain is built from TRBV5-1 and TRBJ1-1, with 9 bases lining up with TRBD1. Germline values: CDR1 SGHRS, CDR2 YFSETQ. This CDR3 is built from 15 residues. Trimming took 4 bases from V and 6 from J; bases not matched to a gene: 10. The CDR3 is CASSGGGQGFSEAFF. The CDR3 DNA is TGCGCCAGCAGCGGTGGCGGACAGGGGTTTTCTGAAGCTTTCTTT.

The V call is TRBV15, the J call TRBJ1-5; D is possibly TRBD1 (5 bases). CDR3 length: 15 amino acids. V lost 5 bases and J lost 2, with 13 bases in between. Germline V gene sequence: CDR1 LNHNV, CDR2 YYDKDF (reference sequence). DNA of the CDR3: TGTGCCACCAGCGATAGGGGCACCCGCAATCAGCCCCAGCATTTT. Its translation: CATSDRGTRNQPQHF.

This clone was counted between two and nine times. The chain couples TRBV9 to TRBJ2-7, with D maybe TRBD2 (6 bases). Germline CDR1 SGDLS, CDR2 YYNGEE. The length of the CDR3 is 13 residues. The ends were cut back, 4 bases at V and 4 bases at J, with 12 bases in the middle. For the CDR3, the DNA is TGTGCCAGCAGCCGGGACTCCGGGTACGAGCAGTACTTC. This gives the protein CASSRDSGYEQYF.

V usage is TRBV6-6 and J usage is TRBJ1-1, with D possibly being TRBD1 (5 bases). Trimming removed 6 bases from V and 4 bases from J, with 18 bases in between. The CDR3 has 15 amino acids. Per germline, CDR1 MNHNY and CDR2 SVGAGI (reference sequence). In nucleotides, the CDR3 is TGTGCCAGCAGACCTTATCTGGACCAGGGCACTGAAGCTTTCTTT. This sequence encodes CASRPYLDQGTEAFF.

V usage is TRBV11-3 and J usage is TRBJ2-3, with a possible D match to TRBD2 (5 bases). CDR1 SGHNT and CDR2 YENEEA come from the germline V gene. This CDR3 has 16 amino acids. V lost 1 base, J lost 0 bases, and 11 bases lay in between. CDR3 sequence (DNA): TGTGCCAGCAGCTTAGGTTCGGCGGGTAGCACAGATACGCAGTATTTT. Protein: CASSLGSAGSTDTQYF.

The rearrangement joins TRBV4-2 to TRBJ1-1, with unresolved D. Looked up from germline, CDR1 is LGHNA and CDR2 is YNFKEQ. The V and J ends lost 1 base and 3 bases respectively, with 6 bases between them. This CDR3 contains 13 residues. Here the CDR3 reads CASSQGPDTEAFF. DNA of the CDR3: TGTGCCAGCAGCCAAGGGCCAGACACTGAAGCTTTCTTT.

This chain links TRBV6-1 with TRBJ2-7, with 9 bases that match TRBD2. This CDR3 has 14 residues. From germline, CDR1 is MNHNS and CDR2 SASEGT. Trimming at V came to 10 bases and at J to 1 base, leaving 8 bases not matched to a gene. DNA of the CDR3: TGTGCCACCATTGTAGCGGGAGCGTCCTACGAGCAGTACTTC. Translation gives CATIVAGASYEQYF.

This chain connects TRBV7-9 to TRBJ2-1; possibly TRBD2 for D (6 bases). This CDR3 has 16 residues. Germline-derived CDR1 and CDR2 are SEHNR and FQNEAQ (reference sequence). Trimming stripped 5 bases from V and 9 bases from J, with 23 bases between. In DNA form, the CDR3 reads TGTGCCAGCAGCCCCCGGGACTCCCGCCGAGGAGTTGAGCAGTTCTTC. This translates into CASSPRDSRRGVEQFF.

A remark on this clone: Germline is not matched at one junction end, which may reflect a read error. The chain uses TRBV7-7 and TRBJ2-2, with D maybe TRBD1 (6 bases). The CDR3 runs 15 residues. Per the germline V gene, CDR1 is SSHAT and CDR2 is FNYEAQ (reference sequence). The CDR3 DNA sequence: TGTGCTAGCAGCCGCGACCTCAGACAGGACGGGGAGCTGTTTTTT. Its protein product is CASSRDLRQDGELFF.